The next 5 T cell receptor beta chains were all read from a single sample in a study of blood T cell repertoires in COVID-19. Clones were sequenced by immunoSEQ multiplex PCR, and TCRdb holds only the in-frame ones, with some missing. The sample holds under 450,000 clones, about 89% seen once. Sequencing was done on a sample of PBMCs or T cells enriched from blood (not recorded which). Receptors originate from a man aged 25 to 40 who had recovered from COVID-19.

V and J are TRBV27 and TRBJ1-2; 7 bases match TRBD1. The V gene end was trimmed by 6 bases and the J gene end by 8 bases; junction bases not matched to a gene: 12. CDR3 size: 14 residues. CDR1 MNHEY and CDR2 SMNVEV come from the germline V gene (reference sequence). The CDR3 region is CASRGIQGWSGYTF. CDR3 nucleotide sequence: TGTGCCAGCAGGGGTATACAGGGGTGGAGCGGCTACACCTTC.

The chain uses TRBV9 and TRBJ1-3, with 9 nucleotides matching TRBD1. CDR1 and CDR2 from the germline V gene are SGDLS and YYNGEE. The CDR3 spans 15 residues. Trimming cost V 4 bases and J 4 bases; bases outside gene matches: 6. The CDR3 protein is CASSTRQGDGNTIYF. The CDR3 nucleotides are TGTGCCAGCAGCACTCGACAGGGGGACGGAAACACCATATATTTT.

The chain recombines TRBV2 with TRBJ1-4; the D gene is possibly TRBD1 (6 bases). The CDR3 spans 14 residues. Germline assignment: CDR1 SNHLY and CDR2 FYNNEI. V gave up 6 bases and J gave up 4 bases, with 12 bases separating them. CDR3 nucleotide sequence: TGTGCCAGCAGACAGGACAGAAGTAATGAAAAACTGTTTTTT. Protein product: CASRQDRSNEKLFF. Together with reference TRBV2 and TRBJ1-4, the CDR3 gives the full variable domain: EPEVTQTPSHQVTQMGQEVILRCVPISNHLYFYWYRQILGQKVEFLVSFYNNEISEKSEIFDDQFSVERPDGSNFTLKIRSTKLEDSAMYFCASRQDRSNEKLFFGSGTQLSVL.

The chain uses TRBV5-6 and TRBJ1-1, with D possibly matching TRBD1 (6 bases). Germline loops: CDR1 SGHDT, CDR2 YYEEEE. The CDR3 is made up of 14 amino acids. V lost 0 bases, J lost 8 bases, and 14 bases lay in between. The CDR3: CASSLEQGFYEAFF. The CDR3 DNA is TGTGCCAGCAGCTTGGAGCAGGGGTTTTACGAAGCTTTCTTT.

The chain has TRBV19 and TRBJ1-1, with a possible D match to TRBD1 (6 bases). Germline V lookup: CDR1 LNHDA, CDR2 SQIVND (reference sequence). CDR3 length equals 15 residues. Trimming pared 1 base from V and 1 base from J, leaving 10 bases between. The CDR3 DNA is TGTGCCAGTAGTATAGGTGCAGGGGCGAACACTGAAGCTTTCTTT. Its translation is CASSIGAGANTEAFF.